This is a list of T cell receptor beta chains from one sample in a study of graft-versus-host responses after intestinal transplantation. The data were produced by immunoSEQ multiplex PCR, yet TCRdb's version contains in-frame clones alone and is incomplete. The sample has over 75,000 clones, more than 70% seen once; the top ten hold 1.4%. Sequences were derived from PBMCs, sampled 255 days after intestinal transplant. The receptors stem from a human patient who received an intestinal transplant, so some T cells may come from the graft donor. The CDR3 runs from the conserved cysteine through the conserved F or W. D genes are given only for firm matches. Part of the rows lack a size; the others show once, few, many or a class for expanded clones.

>NA|TRBV7-9|NA|TRBJ2-1
CASSFYNEQFF
TGTGCCAGCAGCTTCTACAATGAGCAGTTCTTC
>NA|TRBV5-1|NA|TRBJ2-3
CASRPLNTDTQYF
TGCGCCAGTCGGCCCTTAAACACAGATACGCAGTATTTT
>NA|TRBV7-9|NA|TRBJ2-1
CASSLSVSGEQFF
TGTGCCAGCAGCCTTTCTGTTTCGGGTGAGCAGTTCTTC
>TRBD2|TRBV2|once|TRBJ2-1
CARGGASSYNEQFF
TGTGCCAGGGGAGGGGCGAGCTCCTACAATGAGCAGTTCTTC
>NA|TRBV29-1|NA|TRBJ1-2
CSVVKGDRFNYGYTF
TGCAGCGTCGTGAAGGGTGACAGATTTAACTATGGCTACACCTTC
>NA|TRBV7-9|NA|TRBJ1-5
CASSLEGQPQHF
TGTGCCAGCAGCTTAGAAGGGCAGCCCCAGCATTTT
>NA|TRBV5-1|NA|TRBJ2-3
CASSLDRVTDTQYF
TGCGCCAGCAGCTTGGACCGAGTCACAGATACGCAGTATTTT
>NA|TRBV9|NA|TRBJ1-4
CASSVDLGQSEKLFF
TGTGCCAGCAGCGTAGATCTCGGACAGTCTGAAAAACTGTTTTTT
>TRBD1|TRBV5-1|NA|TRBJ2-1
CASSLGGPRDRENNEQFF
TGCGCCAGCAGCTTAGGGGGGCCCCGGGACAGGGAGAACAATGAGCAGTTCTTC
>NA|TRBV7-9|NA|TRBJ2-3
CASSSSRNRTPKQYF
TGTGCCAGCAGCTCCTCACGAAATCGAACACCAAAGCAGTATTTT
>TRBD1|TRBV28|NA|TRBJ2-7
CASREQGARYEQYF
TGTGCCAGCAGGGAACAGGGGGCGAGATACGAGCAGTACTTC
>NA|TRBV19|NA|TRBJ2-3
CASSIATGLFTDTQYF
TGTGCCAGTAGTATAGCGACAGGCCTATTCACAGATACGCAGTATTTT
>NA|TRBV6-5|NA|TRBJ1-2
CAANSGGWTNYGYTF
TGTGCAGCAAATAGCGGAGGTTGGACTAACTATGGCTACACCTTC
>NA|TRBV7-6|few|TRBJ2-1
CASSRSGTYNEQFF
TGTGCCAGCAGCCGTAGCGGCACCTACAATGAGCAGTTCTTC
>NA|TRBV6-1|NA|TRBJ1-5
CASSGLTSNQPQHF
TGTGCCAGCAGTGGACTTACGAGCAATCAGCCCCAGCATTTT
>NA|TRBV30|NA|TRBJ1-2
CAWSVGGAGYTF
TGTGCCTGGAGTGTAGGGGGAGCTGGCTACACCTTC
>NA|TRBV21-1|NA|TRBJ2-7
CASRKSVATLLDEQYF
TGTGCCAGCAGGAAGTCTGTAGCTACACTGTTAGACGAGCAGTACTTC
>NA|TRBV5-4|once|TRBJ2-7
CASSLGAYEQYF
TGTGCCAGCAGCTTGGGAGCCTACGAGCAGTACTTC
>NA|TRBV11-3|NA|TRBJ1-6
CASSSWGGGDNSPLHF
TGTGCCAGCAGCTCCTGGGGTGGGGGGGATAATTCACCCCTCCACTTT
>TRBD2|TRBV29-1|NA|TRBJ2-3
CSVWSGLAASTDTQYF
TGCAGCGTTTGGTCGGGACTAGCGGCTAGCACAGATACGCAGTATTTT
>TRBD1|TRBV7-2|NA|TRBJ1-2
CASSLPRQGANYGYTF
TGTGCCAGCAGCCTACCTCGACAGGGTGCTAACTATGGCTACACCTTC
>NA|TRBV5-4|NA|TRBJ1-2
CASSWSTF
TGTGCCAGCAGCTGGAGCACCTTC